A single sample is the source of the 19 T cell receptor beta chains below, sequenced in a study of T cell responses to AZD1222 COVID-19 vaccine. Some clones are missing from TCRdb's copy, which holds only in-frame ones; the method was immunoSEQ multiplex PCR. Here the sample spans some 130,000 clones, approximately 91% being singletons. The source material was peripheral blood, sampled 28 days after the second AZD1222 dose. All receptors derive from an adult who received the AZD1222 COVID-19 vaccine.

This clone occurred a few times. The V gene is TRBV11-2, the J gene TRBJ2-7; D remains ambiguous. The V end lost 5 bases, the J end lost 9 bases, and 11 bases lay between the germline ends. The CDR3 runs to 11 residues. In germline, CDR1 is SGHAT, CDR2 FQNNGV. The CDR3 DNA reads TGTGCCAGCAGCCCGGGCGTGGTGCAGTACTTC. It is translated as CASSPGVVQYF.

The rearrangement links TRBV20-1 to TRBJ2-1; D remains unclear. CDR1 and CDR2 from the germline V gene are DFQATT and SNEGSKA (reference sequence). The CDR3 runs to 16 residues. Trimming pared 3 bases from V and 1 base from J, leaving 16 bases between. The CDR3 region is CSASILSIKSYNEQFF. The CDR3 DNA reads as TGCAGTGCTAGTATACTTAGCATTAAATCCTACAATGAGCAGTTCTTC.

The chain joins TRBV25-1 to TRBJ2-3; 8 bases are shared with TRBD1. Germline-derived CDR1 and CDR2 are MGHDK and SYGVNS. V lost 4 bases and J lost 9; bases outside the gene matches: 9. CDR3 length equals 14 residues. The CDR3 DNA sequence: TGTGCCAGCAGTGGTACGACAGGGGTCCGGACGCAGTATTTT. This codes for CASSGTTGVRTQYF.

A word on this clone: The junction differs from germline at one of its ends, possibly a read error. This sequence joins TRBV19 and TRBJ2-7, with D unresolved. The CDR3 extends over 15 amino acids. CDR1 is LNHDA and CDR2 is SQIVND in the germline V gene (reference sequence). CDR3 sequence reads: CASSLEYRGRLEQYF. The CDR3 nucleotides are TGTGCCAGTAGTTTAGAATACCGTGGGCGGCTCGAGCAGTACTTC.

The chain employs TRBV29-1 and TRBJ1-2; 9 bases are shared with TRBD1. The CDR3 covers 13 residues. Germline V lookup: CDR1 SQVTM, CDR2 ANQGSEA. V lost 7 bases to trimming and J lost 7 bases; unmatched junction nucleotides: 10. In DNA, the CDR3 is TGCAGCGGGTACACAGGGGGCGCAGGTGGCTACACCTTC. This encodes CSGYTGGAGGYTF.

This clone was detected only a few times. The chain combines TRBV10-3 with TRBJ2-7, with D possibly TRBD1 on 5 matching bases. The CDR3 runs to 12 residues. Germline V CDR1 and CDR2: ENHRY, SYGVKD. The V gene lost 10 bases and the J gene lost 0 bases, with 10 bases spanning the gap. CDR3 region: CATRTNSYEQYF. The CDR3 nucleotides are TGTGCCACCCGGACAAACTCCTACGAGCAGTACTTC.

This rearrangement joins TRBV6-2 or TRBV6-3 to TRBJ1-1, with 8 bases lining up with TRBD1. The V gene's germline CDR1 is MNHEY and CDR2 SVGEGT. The CDR3 extends over 13 amino acids. Trimming cost V 6 bases and J 9 bases; bases outside gene matches: 9. This chain's CDR3 is CASSPFSRGQAFF. The CDR3 region has the DNA TGTGCCAGCAGCCCCTTTTCCAGGGGGCAAGCTTTCTTT.

This rearrangement joins TRBV5-1 to TRBJ1-2, with D possibly TRBD1 on 6 matching bases. Germline V gives CDR1 SGHRS, CDR2 YFSETQ. Trimming stripped 0 bases from V and 6 bases from J, with 9 bases between. The CDR3 length is 13 residues. The CDR3 sequence: CASSLVQGHGYTF. The CDR3 coding sequence is TGCGCCAGCAGCTTGGTTCAGGGGCATGGCTACACCTTC.

The J gene is TRBJ1-5, the V gene TRBV27; 9 bases are a match to TRBD1. Germline trimming cut 5 bases from V and 5 bases from J; bases unmatched to any gene: 7. Germline values: CDR1 MNHEY, CDR2 SMNVEV (reference sequence). This CDR3 contains 15 residues. The DNA of the CDR3 is TGTGCCAGCAGTCTACTAGGGACAGGGTATCAGCCCCAGCATTTT. Residues: CASSLLGTGYQPQHF.

In its sample, this clone was seen once. The rearrangement uses TRBV19 and TRBJ2-6; D is unclear. The V gene lost 3 bases and the J gene lost 0 bases, with 18 bases spanning the gap. The CDR3 loop spans 19 amino acids. Germline V lookup: CDR1 LNHDA, CDR2 SQIVND (reference sequence). CDR3 protein: CASSIFHRQTHSGANVLTF. The CDR3 DNA sequence: TGTGCCAGTAGTATTTTTCATCGGCAGACCCACTCTGGGGCCAACGTCCTGACTTTC.

This clone occurred once. This chain connects TRBV27 to TRBJ2-1; 7 bases match TRBD1. V lost 5 bases to trimming and J lost 0 bases; unmatched junction nucleotides: 4. Germline CDR1 reads MNHEY; CDR2 reads SMNVEV (reference sequence). The length of the CDR3 is 15 residues. DNA of the CDR3: TGTGCCAGCAGTGAGACAGGGAGCTCCTACAATGAGCAGTTCTTC. Translating gives CASSETGSSYNEQFF.

This clone came up once. V usage is TRBV30 and J usage is TRBJ1-4, with 8 bases matching TRBD1. The ends lost 0 bases at V and 5 bases at J; junction bases unmatched: 2. Per the germline V gene, CDR1 is GTSNPN and CDR2 is SVGIG (reference sequence). The CDR3 is 14 amino acids. Here the CDR3 reads CAWSVTGGNEKLFF. The CDR3 region has the DNA TGTGCCTGGAGTGTAACAGGGGGAAATGAAAAACTGTTTTTT.

In the case of this clone: One end of the junction fails to match germline, which may point to a read error. This chain uses TRBV11-2 with TRBJ1-1; D remains ambiguous. Germline V gene lookup returns CDR1 SGHAT and CDR2 FQNNGV. This CDR3 has 12 residues. DNA for the CDR3: TGTGCCAGCAGCCGATACAATGGGCCCCTCTGCTTT. It is translated as CASSRYNGPLCF.

The genes are TRBV10-3 and TRBJ2-1, with D unresolved. This CDR3 comprises 14 residues. Germline CDR1 reads ENHRY; CDR2 reads SYGVKD. The V end lost 0 bases, the J end lost 4 bases, and 7 bases lay between the germline ends. The CDR3 loop reads CAISESKQYNEQFF. CDR3 bases: TGTGCCATCAGTGAGTCTAAACAATACAATGAGCAGTTCTTC.

The gene calls are TRBV2 and TRBJ2-7; D assignment may be TRBD1 or TRBD2 (5 bases each). Germline assignment: CDR1 SNHLY and CDR2 FYNNEI. The CDR3 contains 14 residues. V lost 2 bases to trimming and J lost 3 bases, with 11 bases between them. The CDR3, as DNA: TGTGCCAGCAGTGAACTCCCGGGGCGCTACGAGCAGTACTTC. It yields the protein CASSELPGRYEQYF. Based on the CDR3 plus reference TRBV2 and TRBJ2-7, the full variable domain is EPEVTQTPSHQVTQMGQEVILRCVPISNHLYFYWYRQILGQKVEFLVSFYNNEISEKSEIFDDQFSVERPDGSNFTLKIRSTKLEDSAMYFCASSELPGRYEQYFGPGTRLTVT.

The genes are TRBV5-4 and TRBJ2-1, with TRBD2 identical over 9 bases. Germline V gives CDR1 SGHNT, CDR2 YYREEE (reference sequence). The CDR3 contains 15 residues. The ends lost 2 bases at V and 9 bases at J; junction bases unmatched: 9. The CDR3 DNA reads as TGTGCCAGCAGCTTTGGTCTAGCGGGGTGGGGTGAGCAGTTCTTC. Translation gives CASSFGLAGWGEQFF.

The chain is built from TRBV7-9 and TRBJ1-2; D might be TRBD1 (5 bases). Germline V gene sequence: CDR1 SEHNR, CDR2 FQNEAQ (reference sequence). V lost 5 bases, J lost 4 bases, and 14 bases lay in between. The length of the CDR3 is 14 residues. The chain's CDR3 is CASSPRGDLYGYTF. DNA of the CDR3: TGTGCCAGCAGCCCTCGGGGGGACCTCTATGGCTACACCTTC.

This chain uses TRBV3-1 (or the pseudogene TRBV3-2) with TRBJ2-1; D not resolved. The germline gives CDR1 LGHDT, CDR2 YNNKEL (reference sequence). V gave up 0 bases and J gave up 8 bases, with 2 bases separating them. The CDR3 spans 11 residues. The DNA of the CDR3 is TGTGCCAGCAGCCAAGAACATGAGCAGTTCTTC. Its protein product is CASSQEHEQFF.

This chain links TRBV10-3 with TRBJ2-1; TRBD2 matches 14 bases. CDR3 size: 17 residues. J lost 7 bases, V lost 6 bases, and 11 bases had no gene match. CDR1 and CDR2 (germline): ENHRY, SYGVKD. In DNA form, the CDR3 reads TGTGCCATCAGGCTGGGAAACGGACTAGCGGGAGGAAATGAGCAGTTCTTC. This translates into CAIRLGNGLAGGNEQFF.